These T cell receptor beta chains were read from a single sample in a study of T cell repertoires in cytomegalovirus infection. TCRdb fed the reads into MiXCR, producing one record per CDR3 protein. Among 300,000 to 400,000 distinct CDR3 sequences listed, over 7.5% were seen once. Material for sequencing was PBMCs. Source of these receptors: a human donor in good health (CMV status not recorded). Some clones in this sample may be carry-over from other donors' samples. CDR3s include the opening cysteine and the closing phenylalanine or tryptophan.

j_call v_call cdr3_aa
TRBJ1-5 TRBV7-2 CASSLRGQPQHF
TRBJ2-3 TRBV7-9 CASLSGGSDTQYF
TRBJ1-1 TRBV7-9 CASSLANILEAFF
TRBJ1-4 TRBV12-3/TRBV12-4 CASSSLRVGNEKLFF
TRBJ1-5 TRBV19 CASSIGQPGQPQHF
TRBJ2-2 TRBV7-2 CASSSSAGANTGELFF
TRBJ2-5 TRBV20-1 CSAGGVLAGFQETQYF
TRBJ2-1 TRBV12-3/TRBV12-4 CASSLIRGNLPNEQFF
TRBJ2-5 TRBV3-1 CASSQVGQTQYF
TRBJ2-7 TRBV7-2 CASSLAGTSGRLGEQYF
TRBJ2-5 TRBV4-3 CASSPVASSGRETQYF
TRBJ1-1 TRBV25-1 CASSESFWQEAFF
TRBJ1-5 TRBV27 CASSLSYNQPQHF
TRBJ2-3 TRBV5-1 CASSLRILGGSTDTQYF
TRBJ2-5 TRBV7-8 CASTETETQETQYF
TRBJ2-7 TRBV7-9 CASSLVVQVASYEQYF
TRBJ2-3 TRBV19 CASRRGPAVPDTQYF
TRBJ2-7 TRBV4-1 CASSQDSQALYEQYF
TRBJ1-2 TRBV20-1 CSARTGGVLYGYTF
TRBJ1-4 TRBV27 CASSLTGATNEKLFF
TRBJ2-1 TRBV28 CASRPSSGTSRSSYNEQFF
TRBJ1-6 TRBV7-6 CASSRGRGLSPLHF
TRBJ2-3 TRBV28 CASSGGLDTQYF
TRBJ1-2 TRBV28 CASSGMKGPNYGYTF
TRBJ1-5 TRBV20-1 CSATHRVNRNQPQHF
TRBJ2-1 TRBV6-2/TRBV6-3 CASTRLAGVNEQFF
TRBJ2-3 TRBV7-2 CASSLSVRADTQYF
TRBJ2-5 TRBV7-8 CASSGGRETQYF
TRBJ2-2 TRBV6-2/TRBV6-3 CASSYSLPGELFF
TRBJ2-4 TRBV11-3 CASSRGGGDIQYF
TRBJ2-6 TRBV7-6 CASSLAGAGANVLTF
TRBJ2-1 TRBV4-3 CASSRDLAVNEQFF
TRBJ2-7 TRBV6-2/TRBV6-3 CASSYVSRVEEQYF
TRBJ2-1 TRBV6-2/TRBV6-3 CASSRPSSGRANEQFF
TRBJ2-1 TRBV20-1 CSAPGLAGEQQFF
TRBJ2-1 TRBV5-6 CASSLKYDEQFF
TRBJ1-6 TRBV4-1 CASSQDAGLPLHF
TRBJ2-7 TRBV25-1 CASSEERDFHEQYF
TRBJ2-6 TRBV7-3 CASSPSSGANVLTF
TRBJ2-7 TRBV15 CATSSYRGSSYEQYF
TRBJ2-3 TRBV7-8 CASLWRDSSTDTQYF
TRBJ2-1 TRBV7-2 CASSLGGAGVGYNEQFF
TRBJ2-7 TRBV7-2 CASSLEGGGEQYF
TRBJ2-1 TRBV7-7 CASSLGATGQGNEQFF
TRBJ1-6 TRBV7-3 CASSFYRGVPLHF
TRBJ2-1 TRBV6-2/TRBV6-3 CASSYGGPLAGLYNEQFF
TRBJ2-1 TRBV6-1 CASLRGGSYNEQFF
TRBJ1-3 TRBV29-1 CSVGGNPGNTIYF